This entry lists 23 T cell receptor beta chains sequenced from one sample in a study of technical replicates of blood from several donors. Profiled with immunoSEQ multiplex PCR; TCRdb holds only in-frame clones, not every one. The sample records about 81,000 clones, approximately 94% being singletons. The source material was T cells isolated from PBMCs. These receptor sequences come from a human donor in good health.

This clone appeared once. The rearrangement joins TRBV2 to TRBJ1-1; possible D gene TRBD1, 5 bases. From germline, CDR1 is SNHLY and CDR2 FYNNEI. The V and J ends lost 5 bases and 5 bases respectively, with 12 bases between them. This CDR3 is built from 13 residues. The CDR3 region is CASSPSRQTEAFF. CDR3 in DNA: TGTGCCAGCAGTCCATCTCGACAGACTGAAGCTTTCTTT.

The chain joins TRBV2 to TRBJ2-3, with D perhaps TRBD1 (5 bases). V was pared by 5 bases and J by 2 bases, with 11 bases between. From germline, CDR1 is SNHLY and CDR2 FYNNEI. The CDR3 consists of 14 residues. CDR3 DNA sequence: TGTGCCAGCAGTCATACAGGAGTCACAGATACGCAGTATTTT. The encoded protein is CASSHTGVTDTQYF.

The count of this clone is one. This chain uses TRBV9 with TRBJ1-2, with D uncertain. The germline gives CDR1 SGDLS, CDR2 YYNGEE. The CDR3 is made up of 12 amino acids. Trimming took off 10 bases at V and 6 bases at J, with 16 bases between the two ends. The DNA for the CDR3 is TGTGCCTCTCTGGGAGTCTTTCATGGCTACACCTTC. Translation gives CASLGVFHGYTF.

CDR3 sequence: CASSSSRDSPYEQYF. CDR3 DNA: TGTGCCAGCAGCTCCTCACGGGACTCTCCCTACGAGCAGTACTTC. This chain uses TRBV7-9 with TRBJ2-7; D possibly corresponds to TRBD2 (6 bases). The V gene's germline CDR1 is SEHNR and CDR2 FQNEAQ (reference sequence). The CDR3 has 15 residues. Trimming took 4 bases from V and 2 from J, leaving 15 bases between them.

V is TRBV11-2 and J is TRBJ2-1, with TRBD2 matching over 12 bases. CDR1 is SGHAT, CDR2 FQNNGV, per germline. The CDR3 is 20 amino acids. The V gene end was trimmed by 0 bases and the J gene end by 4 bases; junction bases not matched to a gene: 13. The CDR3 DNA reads TGTGCCAGCAGCTTAGATTTTGGGACTAGCGGGTACCCGTCATACAATGAGCAGTTCTTC. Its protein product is CASSLDFGTSGYPSYNEQFF.

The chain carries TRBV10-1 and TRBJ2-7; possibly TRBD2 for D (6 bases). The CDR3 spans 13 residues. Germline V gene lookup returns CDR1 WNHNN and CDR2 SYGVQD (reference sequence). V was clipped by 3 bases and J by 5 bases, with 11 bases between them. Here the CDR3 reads CASSERGRNEQYF. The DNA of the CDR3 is TGCGCCAGCAGTGAACGGGGGAGGAACGAGCAGTACTTC.

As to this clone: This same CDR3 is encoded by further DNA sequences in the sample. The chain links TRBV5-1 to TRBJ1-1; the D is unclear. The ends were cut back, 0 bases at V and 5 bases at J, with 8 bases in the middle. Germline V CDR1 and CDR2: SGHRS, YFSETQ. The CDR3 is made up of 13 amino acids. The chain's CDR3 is CASSLGSGTEAFF. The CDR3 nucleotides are TGCGCCAGCAGCTTGGGGTCCGGGACTGAAGCTTTCTTT.

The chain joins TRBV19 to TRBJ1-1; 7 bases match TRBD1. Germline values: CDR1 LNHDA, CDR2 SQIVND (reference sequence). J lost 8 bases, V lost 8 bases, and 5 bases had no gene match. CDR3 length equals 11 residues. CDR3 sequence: CASRQGFEAFF. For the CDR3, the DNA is TGTGCCAGTCGACAGGGTTTCGAAGCTTTCTTT.

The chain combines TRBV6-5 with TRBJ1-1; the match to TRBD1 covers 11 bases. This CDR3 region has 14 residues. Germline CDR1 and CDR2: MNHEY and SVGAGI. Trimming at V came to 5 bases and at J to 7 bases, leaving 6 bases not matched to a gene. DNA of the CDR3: TGTGCCAGCAGTAGGACAGGGGGCGATGGTGAAGCTTTCTTT. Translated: CASSRTGGDGEAFF.

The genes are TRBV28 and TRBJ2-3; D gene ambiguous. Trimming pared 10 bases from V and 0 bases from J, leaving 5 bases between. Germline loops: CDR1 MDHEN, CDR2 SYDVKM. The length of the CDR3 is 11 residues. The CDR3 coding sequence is TGTGCCATCCTGAGCACAGATACGCAGTATTTT. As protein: CAILSTDTQYF.

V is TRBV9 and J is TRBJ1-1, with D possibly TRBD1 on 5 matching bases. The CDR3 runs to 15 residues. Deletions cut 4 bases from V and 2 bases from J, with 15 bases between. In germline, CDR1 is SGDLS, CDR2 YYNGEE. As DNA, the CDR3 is TGTGCCAGCAGCTCTTTACCAGGGAAAAACACTGAAGCTTTCTTT. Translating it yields CASSSLPGKNTEAFF.

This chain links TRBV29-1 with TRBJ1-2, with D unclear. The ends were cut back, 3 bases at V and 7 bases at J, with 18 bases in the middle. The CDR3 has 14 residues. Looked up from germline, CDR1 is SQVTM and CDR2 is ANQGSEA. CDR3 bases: TGCAGCGTTGACGGGGATCGGATGCTCTTTGGCTACACCTTC. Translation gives CSVDGDRMLFGYTF.

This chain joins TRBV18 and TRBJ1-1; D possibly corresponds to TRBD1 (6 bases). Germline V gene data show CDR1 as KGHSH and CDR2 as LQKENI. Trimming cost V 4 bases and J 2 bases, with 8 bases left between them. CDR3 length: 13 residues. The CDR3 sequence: CASSLQGNTEAFF. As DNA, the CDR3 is TGTGCCAGCTCACTACAGGGAAACACTGAAGCTTTCTTT.

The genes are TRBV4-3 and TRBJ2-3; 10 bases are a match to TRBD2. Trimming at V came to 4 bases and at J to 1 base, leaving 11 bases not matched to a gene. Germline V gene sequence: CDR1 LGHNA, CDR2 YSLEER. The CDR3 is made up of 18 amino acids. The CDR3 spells CASSPVLGGLAGTDTQYF. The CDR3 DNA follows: TGCGCCAGCAGCCCGGTCCTAGGCGGACTAGCGGGCACAGATACGCAGTATTTT.

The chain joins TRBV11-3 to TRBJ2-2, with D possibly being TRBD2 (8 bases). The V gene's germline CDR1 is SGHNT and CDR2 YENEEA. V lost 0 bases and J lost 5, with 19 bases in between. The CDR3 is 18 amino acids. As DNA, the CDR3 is TGTGCCAGCAGCTTAGACGGGAGGGGACAGTCAGCGACCGGGGAGCTGTTTTTT. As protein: CASSLDGRGQSATGELFF.

As DNA, the CDR3 is TGCAGCGGACATCCGGGACAGGGCTCCATTCGGAATCAGCCCCAGCATTTT. This gives the protein CSGHPGQGSIRNQPQHF. The gene calls are TRBV29-1 and TRBJ1-5, with TRBD1 matching over 9 bases. J gave up 4 bases and V 7 bases, and 17 bases lay outside the gene matches. CDR1 SQVTM and CDR2 ANQGSEA come from the germline V gene. CDR3 length: 17 residues.

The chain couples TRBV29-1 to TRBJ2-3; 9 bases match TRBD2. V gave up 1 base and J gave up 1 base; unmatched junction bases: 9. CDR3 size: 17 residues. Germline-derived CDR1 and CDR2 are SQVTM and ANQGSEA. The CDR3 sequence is CSVEGWVAGERTDTQYF. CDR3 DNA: TGCAGCGTTGAAGGGTGGGTAGCGGGAGAACGCACAGATACGCAGTATTTT.

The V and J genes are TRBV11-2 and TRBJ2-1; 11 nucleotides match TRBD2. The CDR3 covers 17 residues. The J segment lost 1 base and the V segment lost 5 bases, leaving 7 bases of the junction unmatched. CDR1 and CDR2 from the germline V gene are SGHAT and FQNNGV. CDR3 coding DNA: TGTGCCAGCAGCCCACGAACTAGCGGGAGTTCCTACAATGAGCAGTTCTTC. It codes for CASSPRTSGSSYNEQFF.

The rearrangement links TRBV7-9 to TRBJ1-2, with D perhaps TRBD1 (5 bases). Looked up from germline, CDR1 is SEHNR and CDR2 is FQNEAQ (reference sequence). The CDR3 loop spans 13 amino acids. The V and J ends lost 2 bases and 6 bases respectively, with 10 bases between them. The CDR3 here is CASSLSRRDGYTF. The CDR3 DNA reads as TGTGCCAGCAGCTTATCTCGCAGGGATGGCTACACCTTC. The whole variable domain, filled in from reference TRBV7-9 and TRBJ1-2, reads DTGVSQNPRHKITKRGQNVTFRCDPISEHNRLYWYRQTLGQGPEFLTYFQNEAQLEKSRLLSDRFSAERPKGSFSTLEIQRTEQGDSAMYLCASSLSRRDGYTFGSGTRLTVV.

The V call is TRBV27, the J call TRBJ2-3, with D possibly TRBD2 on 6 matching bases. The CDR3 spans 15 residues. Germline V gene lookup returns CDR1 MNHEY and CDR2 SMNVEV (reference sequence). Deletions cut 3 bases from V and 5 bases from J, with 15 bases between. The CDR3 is CASSFLEGTEDTQYF. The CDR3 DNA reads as TGTGCCAGCAGTTTCCTGGAGGGTACCGAAGATACGCAGTATTTT.

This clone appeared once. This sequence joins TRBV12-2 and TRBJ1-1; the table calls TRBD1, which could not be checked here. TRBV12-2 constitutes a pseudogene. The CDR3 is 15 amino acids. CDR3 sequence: CASRLIYREYTEAFF. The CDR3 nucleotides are TGTGCAAGTCGCTTAATATACAGAGAGTACACTGAAGCTTTCTTT.

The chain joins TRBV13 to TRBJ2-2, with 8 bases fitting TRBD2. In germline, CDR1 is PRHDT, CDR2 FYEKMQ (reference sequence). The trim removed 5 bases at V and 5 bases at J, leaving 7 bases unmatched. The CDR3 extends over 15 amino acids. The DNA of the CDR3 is TGTGCCAGCAGCCGTACCGAGCGGGAGACCGGGGAGCTGTTTTTT. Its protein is CASSRTERETGELFF.

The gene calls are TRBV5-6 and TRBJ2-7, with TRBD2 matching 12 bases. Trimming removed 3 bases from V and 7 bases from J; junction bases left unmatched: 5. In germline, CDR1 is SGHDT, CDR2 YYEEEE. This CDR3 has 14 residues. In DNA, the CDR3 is TGTGCCAGCAGCTCCGGACTAGCGGGAAGGGAGCAGTACTTC. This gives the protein CASSSGLAGREQYF.